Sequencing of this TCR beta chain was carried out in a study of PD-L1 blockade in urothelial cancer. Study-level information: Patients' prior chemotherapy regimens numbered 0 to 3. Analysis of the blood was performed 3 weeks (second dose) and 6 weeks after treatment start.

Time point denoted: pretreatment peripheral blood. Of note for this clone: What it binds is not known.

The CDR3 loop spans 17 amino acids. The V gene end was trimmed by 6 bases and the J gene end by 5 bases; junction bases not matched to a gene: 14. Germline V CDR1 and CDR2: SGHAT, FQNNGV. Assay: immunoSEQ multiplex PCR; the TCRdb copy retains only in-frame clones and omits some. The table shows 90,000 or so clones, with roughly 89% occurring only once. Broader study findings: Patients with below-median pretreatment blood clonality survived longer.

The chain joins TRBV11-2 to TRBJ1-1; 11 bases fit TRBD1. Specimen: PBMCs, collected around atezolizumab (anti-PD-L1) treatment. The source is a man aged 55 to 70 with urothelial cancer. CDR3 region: CASSDGTGGGGRTEAFF. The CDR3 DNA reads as TGTGCCAGCAGTGATGGGACAGGGGGTGGAGGTAGGACTGAAGCTTTCTTT.